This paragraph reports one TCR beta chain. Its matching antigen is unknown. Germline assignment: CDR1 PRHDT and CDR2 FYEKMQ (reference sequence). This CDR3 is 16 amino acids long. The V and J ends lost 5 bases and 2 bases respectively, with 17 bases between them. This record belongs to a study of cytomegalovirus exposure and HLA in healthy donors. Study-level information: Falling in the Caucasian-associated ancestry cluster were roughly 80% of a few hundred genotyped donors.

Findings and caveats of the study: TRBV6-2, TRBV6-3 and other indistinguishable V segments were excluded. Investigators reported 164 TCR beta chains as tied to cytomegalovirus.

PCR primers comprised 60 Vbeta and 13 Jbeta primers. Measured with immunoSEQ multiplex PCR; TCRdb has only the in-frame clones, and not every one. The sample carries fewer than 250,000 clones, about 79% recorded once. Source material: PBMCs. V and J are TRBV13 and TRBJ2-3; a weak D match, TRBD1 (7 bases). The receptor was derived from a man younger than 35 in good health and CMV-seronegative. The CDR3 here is CASSHQGGQDTDTQYF. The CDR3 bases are TGTGCCAGCAGCCACCAGGGGGGCCAAGACACAGATACGCAGTATTTT.